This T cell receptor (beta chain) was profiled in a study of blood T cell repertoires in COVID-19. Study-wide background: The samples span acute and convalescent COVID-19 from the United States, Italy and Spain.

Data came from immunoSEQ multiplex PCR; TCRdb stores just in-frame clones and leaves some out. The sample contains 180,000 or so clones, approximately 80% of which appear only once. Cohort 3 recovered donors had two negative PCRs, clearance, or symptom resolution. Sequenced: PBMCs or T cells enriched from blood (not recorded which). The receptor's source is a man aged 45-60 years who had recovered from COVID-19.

Here the CDR3 reads CASTNFGSGNPQETQYF. Here the CDR3 DNA reads TGTGCCAGCACCAATTTCGGTAGCGGGAATCCCCAAGAGACCCAGTACTTC. The rearrangement uses TRBV28 and TRBJ2-5; TRBD2 agrees at 8 bases. Germline trimming cut 7 bases from V and 1 base from J; bases unmatched to any gene: 14. Germline-derived CDR1 and CDR2 are MDHEN and SYDVKM. This CDR3 is built from 17 residues. Together with reference TRBV28 and TRBJ2-5, the CDR3 gives the full variable domain: DVKVTQSSRYLVKRTGEKVFLECVQDMDHENMFWYRQDPGLGLRLIYFSYDVKMKEKGDIPEGYSVSREKKERFSLILESASTNQTSMYLCASTNFGSGNPQETQYFGPGTRLLVL.